The entry below describes one T cell receptor (beta chain). Its antigen is still unknown. This specimen comes from a study of Tregs in tolerant kidney transplant recipients. CD4+CD25+CD127- Tregs, CD4+CD25- non-Tregs, CD4 and CD8 cells were sorted. Sequenced by immunoSEQ multiplex PCR; TCRdb stores in-frame clones only, minus some. There are around 230,000 clones in the sample; roughly 84% occur only once, and around 0.68% lies in the top ten. Study findings and constraints: Biological reproducibility was not directly addressed, but technical replication error appeared minimal. Activated donor B cell expansion appeared to reveal the most relevant donor-specific TCRbeta repertoire.

The germline V gene has CDR1 SQVTM and CDR2 ANQGSEA. J was trimmed by 4 bases and V by 0 bases; bases with no gene match: 7. The CDR3 sequence is 15 residues long. The chain uses TRBV29-1 and TRBJ1-2, with 8 bases identical to TRBD1. The receptor comes from a human donor in good health. Sequencing used CD4+ T cells from blood. The CDR3 reads CSVEDQGRGLYGYTF. CDR3 nucleotide sequence: TGCAGCGTTGAAGATCAGGGCAGGGGGCTCTATGGCTACACCTTC.